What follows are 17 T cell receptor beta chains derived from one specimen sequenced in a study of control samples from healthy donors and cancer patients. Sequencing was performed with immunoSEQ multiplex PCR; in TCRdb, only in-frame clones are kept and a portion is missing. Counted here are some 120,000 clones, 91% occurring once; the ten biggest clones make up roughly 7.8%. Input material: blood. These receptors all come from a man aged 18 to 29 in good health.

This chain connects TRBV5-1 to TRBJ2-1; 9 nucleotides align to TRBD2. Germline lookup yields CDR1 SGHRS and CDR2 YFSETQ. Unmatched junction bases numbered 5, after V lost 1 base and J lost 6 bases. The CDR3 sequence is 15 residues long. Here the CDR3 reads CASSLTGTSSNEQFF. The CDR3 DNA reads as TGCGCCAGCAGCTTGACTGGGACTAGCAGCAATGAGCAGTTCTTC.

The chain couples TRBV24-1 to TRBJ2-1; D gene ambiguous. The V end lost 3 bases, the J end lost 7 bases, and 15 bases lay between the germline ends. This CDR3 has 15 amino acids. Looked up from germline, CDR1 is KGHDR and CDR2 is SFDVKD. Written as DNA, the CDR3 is TGTGCCACCAGTGATACTCGGTACCTAAGGAATGAGCAGTTCTTC. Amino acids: CATSDTRYLRNEQFF.

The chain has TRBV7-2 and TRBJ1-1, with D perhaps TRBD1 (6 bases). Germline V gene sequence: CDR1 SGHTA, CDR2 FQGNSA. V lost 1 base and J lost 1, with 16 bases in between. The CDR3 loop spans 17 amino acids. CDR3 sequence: CASSLDWRRGANTEAFF. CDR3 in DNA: TGTGCCAGCAGCTTAGATTGGAGGAGGGGGGCGAACACTGAAGCTTTCTTT.

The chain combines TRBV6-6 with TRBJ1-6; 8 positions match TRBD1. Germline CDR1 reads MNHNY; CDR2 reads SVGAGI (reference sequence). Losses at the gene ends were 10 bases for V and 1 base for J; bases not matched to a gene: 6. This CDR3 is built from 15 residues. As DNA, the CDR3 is TGTGCCACCGGACAGGGACGGTCCTATAATTCACCCCTCCACTTT. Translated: CATGQGRSYNSPLHF.

As DNA, the CDR3 is TGTGCCAGTAGTACCACAGGGGGCAGTGGCTACACCTTC. Translation gives CASSTTGGSGYTF. V usage is TRBV19 and J usage is TRBJ1-2; TRBD1 agrees at 9 bases. The CDR3 sequence is 13 residues long. Trimming removed 4 bases from V and 7 bases from J; junction bases left unmatched: 4. Germline CDR1 reads LNHDA; CDR2 reads SQIVND (reference sequence).

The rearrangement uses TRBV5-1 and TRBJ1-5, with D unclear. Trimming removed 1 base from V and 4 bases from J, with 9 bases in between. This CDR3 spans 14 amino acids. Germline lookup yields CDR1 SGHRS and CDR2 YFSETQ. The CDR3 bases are TGCGCCAGCAGCTTGTACGGGTTAAATCAGCCCCAGCATTTT. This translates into CASSLYGLNQPQHF.

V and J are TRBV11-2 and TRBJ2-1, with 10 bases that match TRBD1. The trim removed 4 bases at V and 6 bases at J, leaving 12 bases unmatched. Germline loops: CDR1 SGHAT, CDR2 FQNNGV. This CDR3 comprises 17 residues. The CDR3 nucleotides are TGTGCCAGCAGCTCCCCACCCGGGACAGGGGCGCGCAATGAGCAGTTCTTC. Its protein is CASSSPPGTGARNEQFF.

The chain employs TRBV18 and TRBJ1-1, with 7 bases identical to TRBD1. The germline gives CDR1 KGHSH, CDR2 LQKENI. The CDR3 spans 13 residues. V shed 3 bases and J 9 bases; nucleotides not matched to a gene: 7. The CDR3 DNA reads TGTGCCAGCTCACCCTCTGACAGGGTTCAAGCTTTCTTT. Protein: CASSPSDRVQAFF.

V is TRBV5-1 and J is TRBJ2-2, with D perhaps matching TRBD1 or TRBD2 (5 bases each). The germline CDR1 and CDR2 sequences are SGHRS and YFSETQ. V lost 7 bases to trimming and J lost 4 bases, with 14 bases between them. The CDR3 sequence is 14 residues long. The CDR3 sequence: CASFRDRFTGELFF. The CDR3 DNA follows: TGCGCCAGCTTCCGGGACCGATTCACCGGGGAGCTGTTTTTT.

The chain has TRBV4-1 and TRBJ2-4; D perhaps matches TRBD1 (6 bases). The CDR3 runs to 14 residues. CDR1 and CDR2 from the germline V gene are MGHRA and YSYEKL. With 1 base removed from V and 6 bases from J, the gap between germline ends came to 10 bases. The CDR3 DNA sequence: TGCGCCAGCAGCCAAGCCCGGGACACAAACATTCAGTACTTC. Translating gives CASSQARDTNIQYF.

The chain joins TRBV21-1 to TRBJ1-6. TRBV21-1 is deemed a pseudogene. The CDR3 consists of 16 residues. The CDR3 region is CDSPRGGSSYNSPLHF. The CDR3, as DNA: TGTGACTCCCCCAGGGGCGGGAGCTCCTATAATTCACCCCTCCACTTT.

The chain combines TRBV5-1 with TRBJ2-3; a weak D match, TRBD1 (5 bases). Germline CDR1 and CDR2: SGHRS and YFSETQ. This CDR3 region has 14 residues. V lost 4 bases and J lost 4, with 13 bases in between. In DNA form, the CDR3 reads TGCGCCAGCAGCCTTCGACAGTCTCCAGATACGCAGTATTTT. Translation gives CASSLRQSPDTQYF.

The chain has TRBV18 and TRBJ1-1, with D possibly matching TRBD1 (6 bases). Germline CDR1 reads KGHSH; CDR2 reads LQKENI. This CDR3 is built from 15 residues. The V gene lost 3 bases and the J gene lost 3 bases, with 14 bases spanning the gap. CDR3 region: CASSPIQGKDTEAFF. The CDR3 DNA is TGTGCCAGCTCACCGATACAGGGAAAGGACACTGAAGCTTTCTTT. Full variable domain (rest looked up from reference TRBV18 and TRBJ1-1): NAGVMQNPRHLVRRRGQEARLRCSPMKGHSHVYWYRQLPEEGLKFMVYLQKENIIDESGMPKERFSAEFPKEGPSILRIQQVVRGDSAAYFCASSPIQGKDTEAFFGQGTRLTVV.

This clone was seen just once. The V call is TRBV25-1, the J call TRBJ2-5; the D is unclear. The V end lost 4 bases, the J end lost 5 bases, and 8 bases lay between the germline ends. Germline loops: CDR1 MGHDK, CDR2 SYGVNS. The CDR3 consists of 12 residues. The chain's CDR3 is CASSGGWETQYF. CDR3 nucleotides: TGTGCCAGCAGTGGCGGTTGGGAGACCCAGTACTTC.

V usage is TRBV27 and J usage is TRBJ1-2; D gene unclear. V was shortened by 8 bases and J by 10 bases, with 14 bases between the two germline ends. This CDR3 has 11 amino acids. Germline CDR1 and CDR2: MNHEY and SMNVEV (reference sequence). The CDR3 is CASGADIDYTF. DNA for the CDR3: TGTGCCAGCGGAGCCGATATCGACTACACCTTC.

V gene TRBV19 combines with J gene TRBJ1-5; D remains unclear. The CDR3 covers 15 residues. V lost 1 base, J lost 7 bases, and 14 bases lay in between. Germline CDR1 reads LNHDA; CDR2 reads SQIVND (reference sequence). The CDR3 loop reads CASSIGAGSGQPQHF. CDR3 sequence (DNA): TGTGCCAGTAGTATAGGGGCGGGCTCGGGGCAGCCCCAGCATTTT.

DNA of the CDR3: TGTGCCAGCAGCTCCCAAATGACAGGGGACTATGGCTACACCTTC. Translation gives CASSSQMTGDYGYTF. This sequence joins TRBV13 and TRBJ1-2; 8 bases are a match to TRBD1. Germline V gene data show CDR1 as PRHDT and CDR2 as FYEKMQ (reference sequence). The CDR3 is 15 residues long. V lost 4 bases to trimming and J lost 3 bases; unmatched junction nucleotides: 7.